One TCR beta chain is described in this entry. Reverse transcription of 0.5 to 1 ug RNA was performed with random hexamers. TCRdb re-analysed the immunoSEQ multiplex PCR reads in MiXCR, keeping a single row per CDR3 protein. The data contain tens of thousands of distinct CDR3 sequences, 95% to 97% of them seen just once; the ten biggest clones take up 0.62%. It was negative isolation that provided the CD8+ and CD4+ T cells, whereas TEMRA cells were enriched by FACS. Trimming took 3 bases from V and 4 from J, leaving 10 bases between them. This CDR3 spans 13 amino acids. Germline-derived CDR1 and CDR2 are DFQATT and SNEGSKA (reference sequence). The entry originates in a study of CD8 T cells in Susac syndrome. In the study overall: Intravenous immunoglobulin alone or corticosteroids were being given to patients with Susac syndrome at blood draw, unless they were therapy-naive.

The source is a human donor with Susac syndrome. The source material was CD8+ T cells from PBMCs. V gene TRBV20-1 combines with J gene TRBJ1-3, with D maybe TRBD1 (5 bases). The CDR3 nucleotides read TGCAGTGCTAGTAGGGGTACCGGAAACACCATATATTTT. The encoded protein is CSASRGTGNTIYF.